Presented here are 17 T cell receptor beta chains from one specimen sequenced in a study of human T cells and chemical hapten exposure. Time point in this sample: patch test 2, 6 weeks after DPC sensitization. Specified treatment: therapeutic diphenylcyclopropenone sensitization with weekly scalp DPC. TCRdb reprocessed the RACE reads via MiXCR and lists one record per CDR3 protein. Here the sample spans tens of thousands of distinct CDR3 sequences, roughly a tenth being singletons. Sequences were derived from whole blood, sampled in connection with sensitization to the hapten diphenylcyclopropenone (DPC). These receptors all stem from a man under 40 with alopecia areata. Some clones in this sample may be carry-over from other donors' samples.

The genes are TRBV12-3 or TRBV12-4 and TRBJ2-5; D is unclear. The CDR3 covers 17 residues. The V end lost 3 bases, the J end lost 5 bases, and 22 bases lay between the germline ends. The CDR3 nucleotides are TGTGCCAGCAGTTTTTACGTTTGGACCGAGCAGAGGGAGACCCAGTACTTC. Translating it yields CASSFYVWTEQRETQYF.

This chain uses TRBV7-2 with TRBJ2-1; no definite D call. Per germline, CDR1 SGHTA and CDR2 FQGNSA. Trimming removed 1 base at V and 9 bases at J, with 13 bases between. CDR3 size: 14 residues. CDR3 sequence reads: CASSLVSMYGEQFF. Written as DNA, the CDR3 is TGTGCCAGCAGCTTAGTTTCCATGTATGGTGAGCAGTTCTTC.

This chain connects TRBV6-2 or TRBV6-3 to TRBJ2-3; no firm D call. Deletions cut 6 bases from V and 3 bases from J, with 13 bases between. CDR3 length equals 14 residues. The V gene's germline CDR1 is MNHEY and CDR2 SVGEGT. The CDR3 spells CASSIVGWTDTQYF. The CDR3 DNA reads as TGTGCCAGCAGCATTGTGGGCTGGACAGATACGCAGTATTTT.

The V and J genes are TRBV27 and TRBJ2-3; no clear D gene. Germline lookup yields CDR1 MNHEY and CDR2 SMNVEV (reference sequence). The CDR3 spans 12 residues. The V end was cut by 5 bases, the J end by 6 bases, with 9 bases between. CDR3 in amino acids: CASSHQADTQYF. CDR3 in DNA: TGTGCCAGCAGTCACCAGGCCGATACGCAGTATTTT.

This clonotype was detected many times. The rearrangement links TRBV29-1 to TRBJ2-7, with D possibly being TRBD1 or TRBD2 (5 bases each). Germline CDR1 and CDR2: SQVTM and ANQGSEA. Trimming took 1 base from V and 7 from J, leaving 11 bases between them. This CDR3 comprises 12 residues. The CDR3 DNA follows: TGCAGCGTTGAAGGGGACCAAGGAGAGCAGTACTTC. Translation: CSVEGDQGEQYF.

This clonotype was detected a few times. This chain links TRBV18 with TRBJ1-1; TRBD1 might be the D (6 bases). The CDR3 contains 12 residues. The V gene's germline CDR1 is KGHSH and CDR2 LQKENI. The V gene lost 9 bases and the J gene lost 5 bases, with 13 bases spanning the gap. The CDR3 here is CASYRVRTEAFF. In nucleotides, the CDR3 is TGTGCCAGTTACAGGGTGCGGACTGAAGCTTTCTTT.

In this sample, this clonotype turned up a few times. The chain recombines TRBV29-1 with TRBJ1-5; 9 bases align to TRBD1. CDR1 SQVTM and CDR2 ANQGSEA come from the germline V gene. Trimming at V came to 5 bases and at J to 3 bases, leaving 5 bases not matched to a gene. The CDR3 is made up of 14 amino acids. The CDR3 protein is CSVWTGALNQPQHF. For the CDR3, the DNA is TGCAGCGTTTGGACAGGGGCGCTCAATCAGCCCCAGCATTTT. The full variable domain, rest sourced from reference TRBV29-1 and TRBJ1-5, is SAVISQKPSRDICQRGTSLTIQCQVDSQVTMMFWYRQQPGQSLTLIATANQGSEATYESGFVIDKFPISRPNLTFSTLTVSNMSPEDSSIYLCSVWTGALNQPQHFGDGTRLSIL.

The CDR3 is CSARLAGETQYF. For the CDR3, the DNA is TGCAGTGCTAGACTAGCGGGGGAGACCCAGTACTTC. The gene calls are TRBV20-1 and TRBJ2-5; 9 positions agree with TRBD2. Germline loops: CDR1 DFQATT, CDR2 SNEGSKA (reference sequence). The junction had 0 bases not matched to a gene; V was cut back by 2 bases and J by 5 bases. The CDR3 totals 12 residues.

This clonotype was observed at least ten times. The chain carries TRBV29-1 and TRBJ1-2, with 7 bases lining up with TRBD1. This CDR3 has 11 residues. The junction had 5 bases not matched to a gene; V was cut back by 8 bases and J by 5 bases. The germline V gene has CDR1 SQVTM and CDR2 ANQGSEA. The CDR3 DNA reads TGCAGCACCTGGACAGGATATGGCTACACCTTC. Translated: CSTWTGYGYTF.

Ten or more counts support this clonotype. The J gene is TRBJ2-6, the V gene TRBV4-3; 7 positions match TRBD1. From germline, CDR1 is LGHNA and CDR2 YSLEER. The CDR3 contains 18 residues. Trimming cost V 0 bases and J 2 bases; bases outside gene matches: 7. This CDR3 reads CASSQEGPGTAGANVLTF. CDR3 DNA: TGCGCCAGCAGCCAAGAAGGCCCCGGGACAGCTGGGGCCAACGTCCTGACTTTC.

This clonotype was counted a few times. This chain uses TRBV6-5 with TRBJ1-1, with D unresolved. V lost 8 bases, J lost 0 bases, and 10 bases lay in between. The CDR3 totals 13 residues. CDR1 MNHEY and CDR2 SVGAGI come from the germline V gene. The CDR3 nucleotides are TGTGCCAGCCTGCCTCACATGAACACTGAAGCTTTCTTT. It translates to CASLPHMNTEAFF.

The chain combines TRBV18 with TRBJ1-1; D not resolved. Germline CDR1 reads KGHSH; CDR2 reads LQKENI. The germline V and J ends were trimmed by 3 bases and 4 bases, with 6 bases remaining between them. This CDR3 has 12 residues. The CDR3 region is CASSPRSTEAFF. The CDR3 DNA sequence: TGTGCCAGCTCACCGAGGAGCACTGAAGCTTTCTTT.

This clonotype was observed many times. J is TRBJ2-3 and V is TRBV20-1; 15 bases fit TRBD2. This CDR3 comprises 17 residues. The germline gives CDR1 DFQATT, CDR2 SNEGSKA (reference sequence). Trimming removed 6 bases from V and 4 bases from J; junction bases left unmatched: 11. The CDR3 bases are TGCAGTGCAGCGCCGGGACTAGCGGGGGGCGGGGCAGATACGCAGTATTTT. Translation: CSAAPGLAGGGADTQYF.

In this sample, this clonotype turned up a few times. DNA for the CDR3: TGCGCCAGCAGTCAAGGGGACAGGGCCCTCTCTGGAAACACCATATATTTT. It is translated as CASSQGDRALSGNTIYF. The chain has TRBV23-1 and TRBJ1-3, with TRBD1 matching over 9 bases. TRBV23-1 is marked as an open reading frame, function uncertain. The J segment lost 0 bases and the V segment lost 2 bases, leaving 5 bases of the junction unmatched. The CDR3 spans 17 residues.

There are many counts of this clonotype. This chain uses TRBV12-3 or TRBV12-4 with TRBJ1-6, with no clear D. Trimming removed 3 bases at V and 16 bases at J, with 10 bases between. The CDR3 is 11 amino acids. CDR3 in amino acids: CASSFGSLLHF. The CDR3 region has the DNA TGTGCCAGCAGTTTCGGCTCTCTTCTCCACTTT.

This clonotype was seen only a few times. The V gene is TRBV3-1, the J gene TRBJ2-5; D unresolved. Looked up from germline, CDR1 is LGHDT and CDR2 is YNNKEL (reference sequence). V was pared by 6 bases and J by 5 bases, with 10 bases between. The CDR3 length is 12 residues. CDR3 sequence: CASSLFGETQYF. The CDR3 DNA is TGTGCCAGCAGTCTATTCGGGGAGACCCAGTACTTC.

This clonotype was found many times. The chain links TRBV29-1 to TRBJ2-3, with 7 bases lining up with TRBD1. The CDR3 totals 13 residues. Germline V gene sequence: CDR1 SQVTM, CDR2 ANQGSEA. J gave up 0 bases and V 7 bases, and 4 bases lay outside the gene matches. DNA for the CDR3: TGCAGCGAAGGGACAGACAGCACAGATACGCAGTATTTT. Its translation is CSEGTDSTDTQYF.